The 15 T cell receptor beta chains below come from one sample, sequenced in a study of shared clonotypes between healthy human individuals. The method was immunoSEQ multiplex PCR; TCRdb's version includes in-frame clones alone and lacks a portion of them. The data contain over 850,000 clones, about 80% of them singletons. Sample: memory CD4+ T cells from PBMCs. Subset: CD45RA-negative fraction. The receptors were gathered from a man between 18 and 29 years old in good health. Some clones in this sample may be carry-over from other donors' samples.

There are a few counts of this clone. The CDR3 loop is CSVAMNTEAFF. The CDR3 nucleotides read TGCAGCGTTGCCATGAACACTGAAGCTTTCTTT. The V call is TRBV29-1, the J call TRBJ1-1; D is unresolved. Trimming removed 4 bases at V and 0 bases at J, with 3 bases between. Germline CDR1 is SQVTM and CDR2 is ANQGSEA. The CDR3 contains 11 residues.

The CDR3, as DNA: TGTGCCAGTAGACCTCAGGGGGCCCCCTACGAGCAGTACTTC. Protein product: CASRPQGAPYEQYF. The chain couples TRBV19 to TRBJ2-7; TRBD1 matches 8 bases. Germline-derived CDR1 and CDR2 are LNHDA and SQIVND (reference sequence). V was clipped by 6 bases and J by 2 bases; unmatched bases: 6. The CDR3 length is 14 residues.

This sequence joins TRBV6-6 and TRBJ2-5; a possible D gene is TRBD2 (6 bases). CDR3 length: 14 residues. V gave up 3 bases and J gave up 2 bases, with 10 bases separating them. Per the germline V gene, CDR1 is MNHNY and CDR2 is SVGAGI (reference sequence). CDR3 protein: CASSYGTLQETQYF. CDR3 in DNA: TGTGCCAGCAGTTATGGGACTCTGCAAGAGACCCAGTACTTC.

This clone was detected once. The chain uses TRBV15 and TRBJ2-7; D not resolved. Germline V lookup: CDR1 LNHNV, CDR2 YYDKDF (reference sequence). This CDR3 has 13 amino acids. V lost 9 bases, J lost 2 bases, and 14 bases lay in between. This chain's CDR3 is CATNLPPAYEQYF. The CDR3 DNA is TGTGCCACAAATCTTCCCCCCGCCTACGAGCAGTACTTC.

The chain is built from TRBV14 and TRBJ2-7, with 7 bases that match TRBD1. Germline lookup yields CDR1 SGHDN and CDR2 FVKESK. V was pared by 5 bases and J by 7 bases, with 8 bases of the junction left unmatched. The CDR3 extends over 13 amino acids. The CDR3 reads CASSDRVMGEQYF. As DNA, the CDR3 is TGTGCCAGCAGCGACAGGGTGATGGGGGAGCAGTACTTC.

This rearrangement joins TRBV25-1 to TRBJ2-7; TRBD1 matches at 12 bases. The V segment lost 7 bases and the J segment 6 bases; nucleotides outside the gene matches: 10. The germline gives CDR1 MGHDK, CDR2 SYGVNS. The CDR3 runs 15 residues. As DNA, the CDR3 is TGTGCCAGCACCTCTGGGGGGACAGGGGGCGTCGAGCAGTACTTC. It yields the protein CASTSGGTGGVEQYF.

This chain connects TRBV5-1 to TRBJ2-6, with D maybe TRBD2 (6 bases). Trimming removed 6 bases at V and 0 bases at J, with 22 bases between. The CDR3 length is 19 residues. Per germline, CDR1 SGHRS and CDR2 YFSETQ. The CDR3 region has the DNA TGCGCCAGCATGACGGGAGTCCGCCCAGTCCTCTCTGGGGCCAACGTCCTGACTTTC. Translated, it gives CASMTGVRPVLSGANVLTF.

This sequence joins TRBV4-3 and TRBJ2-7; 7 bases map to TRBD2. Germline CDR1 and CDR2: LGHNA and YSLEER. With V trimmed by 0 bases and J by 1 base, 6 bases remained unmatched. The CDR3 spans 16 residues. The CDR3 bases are TGCGCCAGCAGCCAAGATTGGGCTAGCGGATCCTACGAGCAGTACTTC. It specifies CASSQDWASGSYEQYF.

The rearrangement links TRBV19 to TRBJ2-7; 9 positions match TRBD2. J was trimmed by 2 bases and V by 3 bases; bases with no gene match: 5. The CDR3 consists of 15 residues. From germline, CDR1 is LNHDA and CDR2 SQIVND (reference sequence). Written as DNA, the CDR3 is TGTGCCAGTAGTATGGGGAGCGGGGGGACCTACGAGCAGTACTTC. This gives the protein CASSMGSGGTYEQYF.

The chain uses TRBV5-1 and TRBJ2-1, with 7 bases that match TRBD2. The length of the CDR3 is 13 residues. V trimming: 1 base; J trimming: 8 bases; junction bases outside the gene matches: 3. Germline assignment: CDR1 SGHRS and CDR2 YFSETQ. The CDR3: CASSLRLADEQFF. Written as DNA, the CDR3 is TGCGCCAGCAGCTTGAGGCTAGCGGATGAGCAGTTCTTC.

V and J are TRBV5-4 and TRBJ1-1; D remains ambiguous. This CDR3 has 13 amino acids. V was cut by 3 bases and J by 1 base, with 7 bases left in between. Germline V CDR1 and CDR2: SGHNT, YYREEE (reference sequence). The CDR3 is CASSYPRNTEAFF. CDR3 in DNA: TGTGCCAGCAGCTACCCAAGGAACACTGAAGCTTTCTTT.

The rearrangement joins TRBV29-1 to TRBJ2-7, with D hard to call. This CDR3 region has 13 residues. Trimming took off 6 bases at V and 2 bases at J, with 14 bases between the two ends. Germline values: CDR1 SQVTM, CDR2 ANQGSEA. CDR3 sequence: CSVGPRSPYEQYF. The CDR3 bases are TGCAGCGTCGGGCCTAGGAGCCCCTACGAGCAGTACTTC.

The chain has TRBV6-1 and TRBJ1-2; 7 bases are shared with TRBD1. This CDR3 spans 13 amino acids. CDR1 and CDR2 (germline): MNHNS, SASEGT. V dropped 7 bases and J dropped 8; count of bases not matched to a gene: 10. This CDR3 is CASTDDRAGGYTF. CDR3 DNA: TGTGCCAGCACCGACGACAGGGCGGGAGGCTACACCTTC.

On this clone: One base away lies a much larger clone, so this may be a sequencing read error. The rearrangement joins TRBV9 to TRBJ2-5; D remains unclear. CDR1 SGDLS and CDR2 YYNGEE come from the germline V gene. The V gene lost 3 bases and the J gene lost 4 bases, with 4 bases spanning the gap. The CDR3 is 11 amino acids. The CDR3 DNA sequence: TGTGCCAGCAGCGACGGAGAGACCCAGTACTTC. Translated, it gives CASSDGETQYF.

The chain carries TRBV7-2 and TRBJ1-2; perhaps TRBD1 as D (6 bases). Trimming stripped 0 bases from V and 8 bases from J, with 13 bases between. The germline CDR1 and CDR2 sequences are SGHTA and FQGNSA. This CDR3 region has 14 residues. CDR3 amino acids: CASSLAIGGRGYTF. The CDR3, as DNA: TGTGCCAGCAGCTTAGCGATAGGGGGTCGAGGCTACACCTTC.